This T cell receptor beta chain is from a study of siplizumab effects on memory and regulatory T cells. General study findings and limits: The study found naive T cells seemingly more diverse than memory cells and seemingly major alloresponse contributors.

Details on this clone: Its antigen is undetermined.

Per-sample assaying covered 95,000 to 100,000 TCR templates. The repertoire was sequenced with immunoSEQ multiplex PCR; TCRdb's copy has only in-frame clones and lacks some. Among about 94,000 clones, about 94% were seen once, and the ten largest hold less than 0.4%. This sequence was found in a human donor in good health. Sequencing was done on a sample of non-Treg CD4+ T cells sorted from blood.

The CDR3 DNA reads as TGTGCCAGCAGCCGACTCGGAGGCGGCGGAAGCTCCTACAATGAGCAGTTCTTC. It specifies CASSRLGGGGSSYNEQFF. The rearrangement joins TRBV4-2 to TRBJ2-1; a possible D gene is TRBD2 (5 bases). Germline CDR1 reads LGHNA; CDR2 reads YNFKEQ. The CDR3 covers 18 residues. Trimming pared 4 bases from V and 0 bases from J, leaving 19 bases between.